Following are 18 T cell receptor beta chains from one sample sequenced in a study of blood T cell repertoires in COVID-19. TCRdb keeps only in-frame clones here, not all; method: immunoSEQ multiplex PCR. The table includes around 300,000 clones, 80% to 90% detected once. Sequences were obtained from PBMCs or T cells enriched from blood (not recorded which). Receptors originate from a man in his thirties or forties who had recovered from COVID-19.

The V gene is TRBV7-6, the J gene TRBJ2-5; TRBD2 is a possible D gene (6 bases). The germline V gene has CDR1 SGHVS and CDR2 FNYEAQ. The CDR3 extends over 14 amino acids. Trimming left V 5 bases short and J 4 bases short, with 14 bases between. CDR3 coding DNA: TGTGCCAGCAGCATAGGACGCGGGGTAGAGACCCAGTACTTC. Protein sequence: CASSIGRGVETQYF.

The CDR3 here is CASSSKGQSLNEKLFF. DNA of the CDR3: TGTGCCAGCAGCTCAAAGGGACAGAGCCTTAATGAAAAACTGTTTTTT. This chain links TRBV7-9 with TRBJ1-4, with 7 bases fitting TRBD1. Germline V gene lookup returns CDR1 SEHNR and CDR2 FQNEAQ (reference sequence). This CDR3 region has 16 residues. Unmatched junction bases numbered 9, after V lost 4 bases and J lost 4 bases.

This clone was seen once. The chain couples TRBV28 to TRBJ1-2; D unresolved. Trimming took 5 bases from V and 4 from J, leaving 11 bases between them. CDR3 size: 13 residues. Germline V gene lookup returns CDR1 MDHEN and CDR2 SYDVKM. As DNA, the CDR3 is TGTGCCAGCAGTCGACTAGAGTCCTATGGCTACACCTTC. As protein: CASSRLESYGYTF.

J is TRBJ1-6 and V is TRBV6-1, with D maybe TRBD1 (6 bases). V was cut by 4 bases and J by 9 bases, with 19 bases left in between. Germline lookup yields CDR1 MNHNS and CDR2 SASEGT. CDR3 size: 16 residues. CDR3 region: CASSVSYGTFFSPLHF. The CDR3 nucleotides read TGTGCCAGCAGTGTCTCATATGGGACATTTTTTTCACCCCTCCACTTT.

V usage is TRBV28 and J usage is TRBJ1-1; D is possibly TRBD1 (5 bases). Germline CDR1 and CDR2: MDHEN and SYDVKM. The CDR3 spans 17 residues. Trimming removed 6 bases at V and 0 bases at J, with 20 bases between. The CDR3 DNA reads TGTGCCAGCAGCTCCACCGCGACAGCTTACATGAACACTGAAGCTTTCTTT. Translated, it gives CASSSTATAYMNTEAFF.

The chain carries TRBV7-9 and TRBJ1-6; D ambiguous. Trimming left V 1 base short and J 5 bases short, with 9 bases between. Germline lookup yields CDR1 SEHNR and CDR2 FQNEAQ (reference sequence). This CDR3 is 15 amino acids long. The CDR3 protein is CASSLGGLHNSPLHF. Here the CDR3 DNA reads TGTGCCAGCAGCTTAGGAGGGTTACATAATTCACCCCTCCACTTT.

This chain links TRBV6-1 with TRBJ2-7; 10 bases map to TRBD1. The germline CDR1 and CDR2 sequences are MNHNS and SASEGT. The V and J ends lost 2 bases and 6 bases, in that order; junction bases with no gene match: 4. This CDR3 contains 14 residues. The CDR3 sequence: CASSERGQGGEQYF. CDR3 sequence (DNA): TGTGCCAGCAGTGAAAGAGGACAGGGGGGCGAGCAGTACTTC.

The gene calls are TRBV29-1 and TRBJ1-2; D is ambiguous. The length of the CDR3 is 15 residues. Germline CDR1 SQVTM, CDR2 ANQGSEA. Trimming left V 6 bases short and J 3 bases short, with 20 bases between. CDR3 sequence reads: CSVPAGGKAYYGYTF. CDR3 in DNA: TGCAGCGTCCCGGCAGGAGGTAAGGCGTACTATGGCTACACCTTC.

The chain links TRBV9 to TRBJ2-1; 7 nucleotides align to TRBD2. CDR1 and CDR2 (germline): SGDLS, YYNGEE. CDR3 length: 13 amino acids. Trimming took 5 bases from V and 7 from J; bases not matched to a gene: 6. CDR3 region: CASRRGEGNEQFF. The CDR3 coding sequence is TGTGCCAGCAGACGGGGGGAAGGGAATGAGCAGTTCTTC.

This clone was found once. The CDR3 region is CASKYSQGPSYEQYF. Here the CDR3 DNA reads TGTGCCAGCAAATACTCACAGGGTCCCTCCTACGAGCAGTACTTC. J is TRBJ2-7 and V is TRBV6-5, with a tentative D call TRBD1 (6 bases). The germline V gene encodes CDR1 MNHEY and CDR2 SVGAGI. The CDR3 is 15 residues long. Trimming shortened V by 7 bases and J by 0 bases, and 16 bases separated the two germline ends.

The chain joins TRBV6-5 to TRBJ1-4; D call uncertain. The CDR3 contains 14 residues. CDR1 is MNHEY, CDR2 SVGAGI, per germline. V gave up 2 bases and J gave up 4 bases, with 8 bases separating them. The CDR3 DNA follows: TGTGCCAGCAGTTACGCCAGTTATAATGAAAAACTGTTTTTT. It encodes CASSYASYNEKLFF.

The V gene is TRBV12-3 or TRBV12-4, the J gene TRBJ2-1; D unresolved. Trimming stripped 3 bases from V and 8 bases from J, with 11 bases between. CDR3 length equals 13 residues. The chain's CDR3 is CASSLSFEDEQFF. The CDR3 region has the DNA TGTGCCAGCAGTTTGTCTTTCGAGGATGAGCAGTTCTTC.

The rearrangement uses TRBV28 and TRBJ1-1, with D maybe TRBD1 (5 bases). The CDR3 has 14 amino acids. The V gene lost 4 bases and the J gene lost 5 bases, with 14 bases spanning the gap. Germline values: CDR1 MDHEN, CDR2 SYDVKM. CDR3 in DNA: TGTGCCAGCAGTTCTGGAACAGGTTATACTGAAGCTTTCTTT. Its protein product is CASSSGTGYTEAFF.

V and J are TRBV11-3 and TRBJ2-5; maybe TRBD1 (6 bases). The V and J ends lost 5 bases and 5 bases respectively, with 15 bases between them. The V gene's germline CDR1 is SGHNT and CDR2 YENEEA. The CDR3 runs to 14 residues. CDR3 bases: TGTGCCAGCAGCCCAGGGGCCTCCTCTGAGACCCAGTACTTC. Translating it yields CASSPGASSETQYF.

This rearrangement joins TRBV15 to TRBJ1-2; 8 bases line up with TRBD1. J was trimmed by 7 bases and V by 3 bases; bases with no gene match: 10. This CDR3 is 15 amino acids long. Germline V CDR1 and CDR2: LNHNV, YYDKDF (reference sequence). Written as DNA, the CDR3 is TGTGCCACCAGCAGCGGACAGGGCCCCTATCGTGGCTACACCTTC. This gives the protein CATSSGQGPYRGYTF.

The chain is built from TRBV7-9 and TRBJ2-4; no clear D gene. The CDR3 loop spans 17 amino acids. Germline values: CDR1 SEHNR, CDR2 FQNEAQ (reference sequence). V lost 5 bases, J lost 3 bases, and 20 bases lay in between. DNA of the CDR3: TGTGCCAGCAGCCCCCTGTGGCAACCTTCGGGCAAAAACATTCAGTACTTC. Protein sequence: CASSPLWQPSGKNIQYF.

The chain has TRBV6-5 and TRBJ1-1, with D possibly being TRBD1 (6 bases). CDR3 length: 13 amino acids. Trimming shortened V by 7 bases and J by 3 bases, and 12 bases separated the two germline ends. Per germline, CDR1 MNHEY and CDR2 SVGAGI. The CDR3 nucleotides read TGTGCCAGCACAGGGGCGGGGGACACTGAAGCTTTCTTT. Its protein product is CASTGAGDTEAFF.

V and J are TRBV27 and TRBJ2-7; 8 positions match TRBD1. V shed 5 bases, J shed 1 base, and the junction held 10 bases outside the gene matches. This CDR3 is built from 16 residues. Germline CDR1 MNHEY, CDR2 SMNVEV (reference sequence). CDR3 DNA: TGTGCCAGCAGTCTAGAGGCGACAGGGGCATCCTACGAGCAGTACTTC. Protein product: CASSLEATGASYEQYF.